This T cell receptor (beta chain) came from a study of cytomegalovirus exposure and HLA in healthy donors. Study-wide findings and caveats: Investigators reported approximately 150 TCR beta chains as tied to cytomegalovirus. CMV serostatus was the only immune exposure information that was available.

Germline CDR1 is LNHDA and CDR2 is SQIVND (reference sequence). The trim removed 6 bases at V and 8 bases at J, leaving 9 bases unmatched. The CDR3 extends over 15 amino acids. Both 60 Vbeta primers and 13 Jbeta primers went into the PCR. Profiling relied on immunoSEQ multiplex PCR, and the TCRdb table lists in-frame clones only, not all of them. This table holds 150,000 to 200,000 clones, 75% to 90% found once. With respect to this clone: What it recognizes is unknown.

The rearrangement links TRBV19 to TRBJ1-4; TRBD1 matches at 10 bases. Sequenced sample: PBMCs. This clonotype was sampled from a male donor in good health and CMV-seropositive. The CDR3 DNA follows: TGTGCCAGTAGGAATTCCGGGACAGGGGAAGAAAAACTGTTTTTT. Its protein product is CASRNSGTGEEKLFF.